The rows below give T cell receptor beta chains drawn from one sample of a study of T cells expressing NK-cell markers. From the 5' RACE reads, TCRdb lists one entry per CDR3 protein and no DNA. This repertoire includes over 200,000 distinct CDR3 sequences. Sequences were obtained from blood T cells: a sorted CD56 or NKG2C T cell subset, CD4+ or CD8+ T cells, or bulk PBMC T cells (not recorded which). These receptors originate from a man aged 18 to 30 in good health. Both conserved end residues are part of each CDR3. The order of the fields is J gene, V gene, CDR3 protein.

TRBJ2-3	TRBV5-4	CASSSLAGRNTDTQYF
TRBJ2-5	TRBV5-6	CASSLQGVTQYF
TRBJ1-2	TRBV20-1	CSARAGTGYTF
TRBJ2-3	TRBV29-1	CSVSSGRDTQYF
TRBJ2-3	TRBV3-1	CASSMDYNTQYF
TRBJ2-1	TRBV7-8	CASSLGRGKYNEQFF
TRBJ2-5	TRBV12-3/TRBV12-4	CASSLASLTGLAGSETQYF
TRBJ2-5	TRBV18	CASSLGQGLQETQYF
TRBJ1-1	TRBV18	CASSPRNVRVNTEAFF
TRBJ2-3	TRBV24-1	CATKGTQSGDTQYF
TRBJ1-4	TRBV10-3	CAIRRGTAEKLFF
TRBJ2-1	TRBV7-2	CASSKLGLAGEEQFF
TRBJ2-3	TRBV15	CATSRAQQDADTQYF
TRBJ1-4	TRBV12-3/TRBV12-4	CASRRTATNEKLFF
TRBJ2-7	TRBV5-5	CASSLVAGTSYEQYF